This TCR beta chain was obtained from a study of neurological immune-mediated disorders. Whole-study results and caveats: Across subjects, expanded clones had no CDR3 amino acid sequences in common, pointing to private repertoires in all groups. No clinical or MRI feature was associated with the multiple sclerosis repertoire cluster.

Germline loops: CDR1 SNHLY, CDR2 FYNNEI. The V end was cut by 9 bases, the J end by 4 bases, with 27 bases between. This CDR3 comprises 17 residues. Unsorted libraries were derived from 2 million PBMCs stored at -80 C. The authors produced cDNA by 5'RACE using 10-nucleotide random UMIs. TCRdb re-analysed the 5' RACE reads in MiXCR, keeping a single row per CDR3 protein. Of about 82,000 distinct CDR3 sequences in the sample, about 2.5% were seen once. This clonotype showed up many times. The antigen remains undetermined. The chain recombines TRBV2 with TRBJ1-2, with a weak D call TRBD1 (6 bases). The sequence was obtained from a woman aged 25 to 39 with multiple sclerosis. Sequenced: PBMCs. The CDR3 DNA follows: TGTGCCAGTACACGGGGACAAGGACTGATCGAACGCTATGGCTACACCTTC. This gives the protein CASTRGQGLIERYGYTF.